This passage covers 24 T cell receptor beta chains from one sample sequenced in a study of T cells after yellow fever vaccination (dated by TCRdb to about 2019). The protocol used for the library was 5' RACE. The sequencer was an Illumina HiSeq 2500. Using fastp trimming at Q25 and MiXCR clonotype assembly, TCRdb reanalyzed the public sequencing data and kept in-frame beta chains. For every CDR3 protein sequence, its rows merge into one entry that carries the most common genes and DNA. This sample lists roughly 520,000 distinct CDR3 sequences; 21% were detected once. The ten largest account for about 17% of the sample. In light of the paper, this sample's treatment or condition label describes: live attenuated yellow fever vaccine strain. The material sequenced was PBMCs, taken 21 days after the first yellow fever vaccination. These receptors were taken from a man in his late teens or twenties who received the YFV17D yellow fever vaccine.

J is TRBJ1-4 and V is TRBV7-2, with a tentative D call TRBD1 (5 bases). This CDR3 contains 14 residues. V dropped 3 bases and J dropped 8 bases, with 13 bases sitting between them. Germline values: CDR1 SGHTA, CDR2 FQGNSA. The CDR3 region has the DNA TGTGCCAGCAGCTTTTCCCCCAGGGACGAAAAACTGTTTTTT. It translates to CASSFSPRDEKLFF.

CDR3: CASSQDLGGYEQYF. In DNA, the CDR3 is TGCGCCAGCAGCCAAGATCTTGGGGGTTACGAGCAGTACTTC. The chain is built from TRBV4-3 and TRBJ2-7; D tentatively reads TRBD1 or TRBD2 (5 bases each). V was shortened by 0 bases and J by 4 bases, with 10 bases between the two germline ends. The CDR3 is 14 amino acids. CDR1 is LGHNA, CDR2 YSLEER, per germline.

This clonotype was observed a handful of times. J is TRBJ2-1 and V is TRBV4-3; TRBD2 might be the D (6 bases). The CDR3 has 17 amino acids. CDR1 is LGHNA and CDR2 is YSLEER in the germline V gene. V was trimmed by 1 base and J by 5 bases, leaving 18 bases between them. The CDR3 sequence: CASSQAGRRLLDNEQFF. CDR3 DNA sequence: TGCGCCAGCAGCCAAGCGGGGAGGCGTTTATTGGACAATGAGCAGTTCTTC.

The CDR3, as DNA: TGTGCCAGCAGCTTAGAGGCGAGCGGGGAGCTGTTTTTT. This codes for CASSLEASGELFF. The J gene is TRBJ2-2, the V gene TRBV7-8; D is unclear. CDR1 SGHVS and CDR2 FQNEAQ come from the germline V gene. CDR3 length equals 13 residues. V was clipped by 1 base and J by 7 bases, with 7 bases between them.

The CDR3 loop reads CATSLNRVTDTQYF. The CDR3 bases are TGTGCCACCAGTTTAAACAGGGTAACAGATACGCAGTATTTT. The chain has TRBV24-1 and TRBJ2-3; tentatively, D is TRBD1 (6 bases). Germline loops: CDR1 KGHDR, CDR2 SFDVKD. The length of the CDR3 is 14 residues. V was trimmed by 6 bases and J by 3 bases, leaving 12 bases between them.

The chain couples TRBV10-3 to TRBJ1-2, with D tentatively TRBD1 (5 bases). The germline gives CDR1 ENHRY, CDR2 SYGVKD. This CDR3 is built from 15 residues. The V end was cut by 7 bases, the J end by 0 bases, with 15 bases between. Written as DNA, the CDR3 is TGTGCCATCACCTCACAGGTTGGGACTAACTATGGCTACACCTTC. Translation gives CAITSQVGTNYGYTF.

The genes are TRBV20-1 and TRBJ2-2; 10 nucleotides match TRBD1. Germline V gives CDR1 DFQATT, CDR2 SNEGSKA (reference sequence). V lost 8 bases to trimming and J lost 6 bases; unmatched junction nucleotides: 6. The CDR3 has 13 amino acids. The CDR3 protein is CSTRTGGAGELFF. In DNA, the CDR3 is TGCAGTACGCGGACAGGGGGGGCCGGGGAGCTGTTTTTT.

The chain recombines TRBV9 with TRBJ1-6; weak D call: TRBD1 (6 bases). Germline loops: CDR1 SGDLS, CDR2 YYNGEE. The CDR3 has 15 residues. V was shortened by 3 bases and J by 5 bases, with 12 bases between the two germline ends. CDR3 DNA sequence: TGTGCCAGCAGCGCCGGACAGATCGATAATTCACCCCTCCACTTT. Its protein product is CASSAGQIDNSPLHF.

V and J are TRBV6-1 and TRBJ1-5, with D perhaps TRBD1 (6 bases). V was shortened by 5 bases and J by 5 bases, with 28 bases between the two germline ends. The germline CDR1 and CDR2 sequences are MNHNS and SASEGT. The CDR3 is 19 residues long. DNA for the CDR3: TGTGCCAGCAGTCCTAGATTCGGCCAGGCCAGGGGAGGGGATCAGCCCCAGCATTTT. It is translated as CASSPRFGQARGGDQPQHF.

CDR3 sequence (DNA): TGTGCCACCAGCAGAGTTTCGAATGAGCAGTTCTTC. Protein sequence: CATSRVSNEQFF. J is TRBJ2-1 and V is TRBV15, with D hard to call. CDR1 is LNHNV, CDR2 YYDKDF, per germline (reference sequence). This CDR3 has 12 amino acids. With 1 base removed from V and 7 bases from J, the gap between germline ends came to 5 bases.

V and J are TRBV29-1 and TRBJ2-2, with 11 bases identical to TRBD1. This CDR3 has 18 residues. Germline assignment: CDR1 SQVTM and CDR2 ANQGSEA. V lost 6 bases and J lost 5; bases outside the gene matches: 17. The CDR3 loop is CSVTSDRGRRGRTGELFF. Here the CDR3 DNA reads TGCAGCGTCACCTCGGACAGGGGGCGCAGGGGAAGGACCGGGGAGCTGTTTTTT.

The chain is built from TRBV4-3 and TRBJ2-3; D gene unclear. V was pared by 0 bases and J by 8 bases, with 15 bases between. The CDR3 sequence is 15 residues long. Per the germline V gene, CDR1 is LGHNA and CDR2 is YSLEER. The CDR3: CASSQEGLGDGTQYF. The CDR3 DNA reads TGCGCCAGCAGCCAAGAGGGCCTGGGCGACGGTACGCAGTATTTT.

The chain combines TRBV5-4 with TRBJ2-7; D unclear. The CDR3 has 13 amino acids. The V end was cut by 4 bases, the J end by 2 bases, with 10 bases between. The V gene's germline CDR1 is SGHNT and CDR2 YYREEE (reference sequence). For the CDR3, the DNA is TGTGCCAGCAGCCCCACTCTCGCCTACGAGCAGTACTTC. This encodes CASSPTLAYEQYF.

This clonotype was counted only a few times. V usage is TRBV7-2 and J usage is TRBJ2-1; D may be TRBD1 or TRBD2 (5 bases each). This CDR3 region has 13 residues. Between the trimmed V and J ends, which lost 5 bases and 5 bases, there was a span of 10 bases. The germline CDR1 and CDR2 sequences are SGHTA and FQGNSA. CDR3 loop: CASSRGTNNEQFF. The CDR3 DNA reads TGTGCCAGCAGCCGAGGGACGAACAATGAGCAGTTCTTC.

This clonotype was seen a handful of times. CDR3 protein: CASNLGHPGETQYF. The CDR3 DNA follows: TGTGCCAGTAATCTAGGACACCCTGGAGAGACCCAGTACTTC. V gene TRBV19 combines with J gene TRBJ2-5; tentative D call: TRBD1 (5 bases). The CDR3 length is 14 residues. Trimming removed 7 bases at V and 4 bases at J, with 16 bases between. CDR1 is LNHDA, CDR2 SQIVND, per germline (reference sequence). Using reference TRBV19 and TRBJ2-5 for the parts outside the CDR3, the full variable domain is DGGITQSPKYLFRKEGQNVTLSCEQNLNHDAMYWYRQDPGQGLRLIYYSQIVNDFQKGDIAEGYSVSREKKESFPLTVTSAQKNPTAFYLCASNLGHPGETQYFGPGTRLLVL.

This clonotype was observed a handful of times. V usage is TRBV24-1 and J usage is TRBJ1-2; D possibly corresponds to TRBD1 (6 bases). Germline V CDR1 and CDR2: KGHDR, SFDVKD. V was clipped by 3 bases and J by 8 bases, with 12 bases between them. CDR3 size: 13 residues. CDR3 nucleotide sequence: TGTGCCACCAGTGATCAACAGGGAAGAGGCTACACCTTC. Amino acid sequence: CATSDQQGRGYTF.

This clonotype was seen more than once but under ten times. The DNA for the CDR3 is TGTGCCAGCAGCACCCGACAGGGTGATTCACCCCTCCACTTT. As protein: CASSTRQGDSPLHF. The V call is TRBV5-4, the J call TRBJ1-6; TRBD1 agrees at 7 bases. V shed 4 bases and J 8 bases; nucleotides not matched to a gene: 6. Germline V gives CDR1 SGHNT, CDR2 YYREEE (reference sequence). The CDR3 is made up of 14 amino acids.

The gene calls are TRBV5-4 and TRBJ1-1, with 7 bases fitting TRBD1. Germline V gene lookup returns CDR1 SGHNT and CDR2 YYREEE (reference sequence). Losses at the gene ends were 3 bases for V and 7 bases for J; bases not matched to a gene: 15. This CDR3 spans 16 amino acids. CDR3 bases: TGTGCCAGCAGCTCTTTCGGGGTGGGACAGACTATTGAAGCTTTCTTT. It encodes CASSSFGVGQTIEAFF.

This clonotype turned up a few times. The rearrangement joins TRBV4-1 to TRBJ1-1; 11 bases fit TRBD1. The CDR3 is 16 residues long. V lost 2 bases and J lost 4; bases outside the gene matches: 6. Germline CDR1 and CDR2: MGHRA and YSYEKL. The CDR3 bases are TGCGCCAGCAGCCAATGGACAGGGGGCCGTGTCACTGAAGCTTTCTTT. This encodes CASSQWTGGRVTEAFF.

In its sample, this clonotype was seen a few times. The chain has TRBV4-1 and TRBJ2-1, with 11 bases matching TRBD2. CDR1 MGHRA and CDR2 YSYEKL come from the germline V gene. V lost 3 bases to trimming and J lost 2 bases; unmatched junction nucleotides: 6. This CDR3 is built from 17 residues. The CDR3 reads CASSQILAGDTYNEQFF. DNA for the CDR3: TGCGCCAGCAGCCAGATACTAGCGGGGGACACCTACAATGAGCAGTTCTTC.

The rearrangement joins TRBV10-3 to TRBJ2-1; D gene unclear. CDR3 length: 12 residues. Trimming took 0 bases from V and 8 from J, leaving 5 bases between them. The V gene's germline CDR1 is ENHRY and CDR2 SYGVKD. The CDR3 region is CAISESTHEQFF. DNA of the CDR3: TGTGCCATCAGTGAGTCGACCCATGAGCAGTTCTTC.

The rearrangement joins TRBV11-1 to TRBJ2-1, with D tentatively TRBD1 (6 bases). Between the trimmed V and J ends, which lost 5 bases and 8 bases, there was a span of 10 bases. CDR3 length: 12 amino acids. From germline, CDR1 is SGHAT and CDR2 FQDESV (reference sequence). CDR3 in DNA: TGTGCCAGCAGCGTCAGGGGAGATGAGCAGTTCTTC. It is translated as CASSVRGDEQFF. Combining the CDR3 with reference TRBV11-1 and TRBJ2-1 gives the whole variable domain EAEVAQSPRYKITEKSQAVAFWCDPISGHATLYWYRQILGQGPELLVQFQDESVVDDSQLPKDRFSAERLKGVDSTLKIQPAELGDSAMYLCASSVRGDEQFFGPGTRLTVL.

CDR3 nucleotide sequence: TGTGCCAGCAGCCTGGGAGAAATATTTTACGAGCAGTACTTC. Encoded protein: CASSLGEIFYEQYF. This sequence joins TRBV7-6 and TRBJ2-7; D may be TRBD2 (5 bases). The V gene's germline CDR1 is SGHVS and CDR2 FNYEAQ. Trimming took 5 bases from V and 4 from J, leaving 15 bases between them. The CDR3 sequence is 14 residues long.

In nucleotides, the CDR3 is TGTGCCAGCAGTATAGCGGCAGGGGACGAGCAGTACTTC. Protein: CASSIAAGDEQYF. The chain is built from TRBV9 and TRBJ2-7; either TRBD1 or TRBD2 may supply D (6 bases each). V shed 5 bases and J shed 5 bases, with 14 bases lying between them. CDR3 length equals 13 residues. Germline V gene data show CDR1 as SGDLS and CDR2 as YYNGEE. Filled out from reference TRBV9 and TRBJ2-7, the complete variable domain reads DSGVTQTPKHLITATGQRVTLRCSPRSGDLSVYWYQQSLDQGLQFLIQYYNGEERAKGNILERFSAQQFPDLHSELNLSSLELGDSALYFCASSIAAGDEQYFGPGTRLTVT.